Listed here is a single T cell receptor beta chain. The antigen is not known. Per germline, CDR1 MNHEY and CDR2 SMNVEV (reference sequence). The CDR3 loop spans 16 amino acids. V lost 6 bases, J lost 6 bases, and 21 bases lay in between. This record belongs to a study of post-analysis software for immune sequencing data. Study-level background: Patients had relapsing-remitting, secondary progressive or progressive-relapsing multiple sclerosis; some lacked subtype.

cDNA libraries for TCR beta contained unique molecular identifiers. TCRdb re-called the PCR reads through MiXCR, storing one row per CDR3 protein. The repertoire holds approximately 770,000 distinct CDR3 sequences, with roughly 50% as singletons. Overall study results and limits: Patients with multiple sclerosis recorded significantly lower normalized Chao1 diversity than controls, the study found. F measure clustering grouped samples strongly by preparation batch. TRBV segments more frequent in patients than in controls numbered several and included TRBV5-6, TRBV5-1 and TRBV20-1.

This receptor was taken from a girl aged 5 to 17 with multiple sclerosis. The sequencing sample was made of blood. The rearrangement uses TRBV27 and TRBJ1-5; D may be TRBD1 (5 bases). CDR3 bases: TGTGCCAGCAGAAAAGGTGGGGGTTCGTCCGGTCAGCCCCAGCATTTT. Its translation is CASRKGGGSSGQPQHF.